This T cell receptor beta chain was profiled in a study of T cell responses to AZD1222 COVID-19 vaccine (dated by TCRdb to the early 2020s). About the full investigation: TCR sequencing covered 233 trial participants: around 210 given two doses of AZD1222 and around 26 given two doses of MenACWY control vaccine. Trial participants were enrolled by age into subgroups of 18-55, 56-69 and 70-plus years, and 148, 28 and 57 TCR-sequenced participants, respectively, were included in these subgroups.

Interpreted using the paper, the time point label stands for: about 28 days (+/-7) after the second vaccine dose. Because spike-specific TCR depth and breadth did not differ between the two schedules, AZD1222 recipients who got a second dose at roughly 4 weeks were pooled with those who got a second dose at roughly 12 weeks. Samples from vaccinated people were obtained from the UK trials COV001 and COV002, which included a single-blind randomized controlled phase 2/3 trial of AZD1222 (ChAdOx1 nCoV-19) in healthy adults. For TCRbeta chain sequencing, PBMC samples from trial participants were taken at day 0 and at day 28 after the second dose. With respect to this clone: It lacks a known antigen. The record has no base qualities; no much larger clone is one base away.

The germline V gene sets CDR1 to MNHEY and CDR2 to SVGAGI. The CDR3 covers 12 residues, taking in both the cysteine and the phenylalanine. CDR3 DNA is the only sequence kept; it has 36 bases, read in frame from the first base. V is cut by 6 bases and J by 7 bases, and the space between the germline ends is 12 bases. What the work shows at the level of the full study, not this receptor alone: Vaccine-associated CD4 TCRs spanned the whole spike protein, with dominant responses in regions 160-218 and 743-854. Participants were mostly white British, with more females than males. The authors suggested clonal diversity may have been underestimated. Reportedly, almost half of the unique spike-specific TCRs recognized epitopes lying outside the regions that are mutated in the B.1.351 and B.1.1.7 variants. Only five or six AZD1222 recipients were SARS-CoV-2 seropositive at baseline, limiting conclusions about previously exposed vaccinees. Because no day 14 peak-response samples were available, the repertoires could be characterized only after the peak T cell response. The 56-69-year group was small, and its depth increase did not reach significance, likely because of low power. A significant rise in spike-specific TCR breadth and depth was observed after two AZD1222 doses relative to day 0 and relative to MenACWY recipients.

The CDR3 regions of human TCRbeta chains were subjected to immunosequencing. Per the authors' processing: Repertoire TCRs were matched against a reference library of SARS-CoV-2-specific TCRs generated with the MIRA antigen-specificity platform. Breadth was defined as the fraction of unique TCRs that were SARS-CoV-2-associated, and depth was defined as the fraction of total T cells that were SARS-CoV-2-associated. Using the MIRA data, every spike-specific TCR was mapped to the spike region that the TCR reacted to and assigned to either a CD4 or a CD8 class. Log10-transformed breadth and depth values were compared by one-way ANOVA with Sidak's multiple comparisons tests. In TCRdb, the immuneACCESS table is reduced to in-frame sequences with V and J assigned. These tables do not hold every clone; where another copy was compared, an unresolved V gene accounts for under half, and the others remain unexplained. V, J and clone size reflect that table, while D and trimming were determined from the DNA. For this sample there are fewer than 100,000 clones; approximately 88% appear just once. More than 9% of the sample belongs to the ten largest clones.

The sequencing here drew on peripheral blood, taken 28 days after the second AZD1222 dose. This chain is built from TRBV6-5 and TRBJ1-2; TRBD1 is perhaps the D gene, given 6 matching bases. The clonotype was recovered from an adult who received the AZD1222 COVID-19 vaccine. The CDR3 protein sequence reads: CASRRTGIGYTF. In nucleotides, the sequence is TGTGCCAGCAGGAGAACAGGGATTGGCTACACCTTC.